The 18 T cell receptor beta chains below come from one sample, sequenced in a study of blood T cell repertoires in COVID-19. Using immunoSEQ multiplex PCR, the repertoire was profiled, and TCRdb retains in-frame clones only, with some absent. The table includes about 50,000 clones, 85% to 95% detected once. Specimen: peripheral blood. The receptor source for this set is a woman older than 75 with acute or convalescent COVID-19.

This rearrangement joins TRBV24-1 to TRBJ1-1, with D possibly being TRBD1 (5 bases). Trimming removed 9 bases from V and 1 base from J, with 11 bases in between. There are 13 residues in the CDR3. Germline lookup yields CDR1 KGHDR and CDR2 SFDVKD. In DNA form, the CDR3 reads TGTGCCACCCCCTTCCAGGGGAACACTGAAGCTTTCTTT. It is translated as CATPFQGNTEAFF.

This chain links TRBV29-1 with TRBJ1-4, with D possibly TRBD1 on 5 matching bases. Trimming removed 8 bases from V and 8 bases from J, with 15 bases in between. Germline V gene lookup returns CDR1 SQVTM and CDR2 ANQGSEA. The CDR3 consists of 12 residues. CDR3 sequence reads: CSTVGVGEKLFF. CDR3 in DNA: TGCAGCACAGTAGGGGTTGGAGAAAAACTGTTTTTT.

This clone has just a few counts. The chain employs TRBV6-2 or TRBV6-3 and TRBJ1-2; D gene ambiguous. The V end was cut by 0 bases, the J end by 5 bases, with 10 bases between. Germline loops: CDR1 MNHEY, CDR2 SVGEGT. This CDR3 is 14 amino acids long. The chain's CDR3 is CASSYSGGHYGYTF. For the CDR3, the DNA is TGTGCCAGCAGTTACTCGGGAGGGCATTATGGCTACACCTTC.

This clone was counted a few times. The rearrangement links TRBV7-8 to TRBJ2-7, with TRBD1 matching 8 bases. Germline CDR1 and CDR2: SGHVS and FQNEAQ. There are 15 residues in the CDR3. Trimming at V came to 2 bases and at J to 1 base, leaving 4 bases not matched to a gene. The CDR3 loop reads CASSLNDRGSYEQYF. In DNA form, the CDR3 reads TGTGCCAGCAGCTTAAACGACAGGGGTTCCTACGAGCAGTACTTC.

The chain carries TRBV7-8 and TRBJ1-2; D perhaps matches TRBD1 (6 bases). CDR1 SGHVS and CDR2 FQNEAQ come from the germline V gene. The CDR3 length is 15 residues. Trimming pared 2 bases from V and 7 bases from J, leaving 17 bases between. The CDR3 sequence is CASSLSVQGKVGYTF. The CDR3 nucleotides are TGTGCCAGCAGCTTATCCGTGCAGGGGAAGGTTGGCTACACCTTC. Together with reference TRBV7-8 and TRBJ1-2, the CDR3 gives the full variable domain: GAGVSQSPRYKVAKRGQDVALRCDPISGHVSLFWYQQALGQGPEFLTYFQNEAQLDKSGLPSDRFFAERPEGSVSTLKIQRTQQEDSAVYLCASSLSVQGKVGYTFGSGTRLTVV.

V and J are TRBV25-1 and TRBJ2-1, with 7 bases matching TRBD2. J lost 5 bases, V lost 2 bases, and 0 bases had no gene match. The V gene's germline CDR1 is MGHDK and CDR2 SYGVNS. CDR3 size: 13 residues. CDR3 nucleotides: TGTGCCAGCAGTGAAAGCGGGAACAATGAGCAGTTCTTC. Its protein product is CASSESGNNEQFF. The full variable domain, in which reference TRBV25-1 and TRBJ2-1 provide the parts outside the CDR3, is EADIYQTPRYLVIGTGKKITLECSQTMGHDKMYWYQQDPGMELHLIHYSYGVNSTEKGDLSSESTVSRIRTEHFPLTLESARPSHTSQYLCASSESGNNEQFFGPGTRLTVL.

V gene TRBV5-1 combines with J gene TRBJ2-5, with D hard to call. Germline CDR1 SGHRS, CDR2 YFSETQ. This CDR3 contains 14 residues. V lost 0 bases and J lost 5, with 11 bases in between. The CDR3 DNA sequence: TGCGCCAGCAGCTTGGGCCCAGGTTCGGAGACCCAGTACTTC. It encodes CASSLGPGSETQYF.

The rearrangement uses TRBV5-4 and TRBJ1-6; TRBD1 is a possible D gene (6 bases). Germline CDR1 is SGHNT and CDR2 is YYREEE (reference sequence). V gave up 2 bases and J gave up 4 bases, with 7 bases separating them. The CDR3 is 14 amino acids. In nucleotides, the CDR3 is TGTGCCAGCAGCTTAGGACAGTATAATTCACCCCTCCACTTT. Translation gives CASSLGQYNSPLHF.

The chain recombines TRBV4-3 with TRBJ2-2, with TRBD1 as a possible D gene (5 bases). V was shortened by 0 bases and J by 7 bases, with 24 bases between the two germline ends. The CDR3 consists of 19 residues. Germline lookup yields CDR1 LGHNA and CDR2 YSLEER. CDR3 sequence (DNA): TGCGCCAGCAGCCAAGATAGTGCAGGGAAGGGGTTGTGGTACGGGGAGCTGTTTTTT. Residues: CASSQDSAGKGLWYGELFF.

J is TRBJ2-7 and V is TRBV10-3, with D hard to call. The CDR3 is made up of 12 amino acids. V was cut by 2 bases and J by 6 bases, with 8 bases left in between. Germline CDR1 reads ENHRY; CDR2 reads SYGVKD. CDR3 residues: CAISEPYGEQYF. The CDR3 region has the DNA TGTGCCATCAGTGAGCCATACGGCGAGCAGTACTTC.

This clone was detected a few times. The rearrangement joins TRBV4-2 to TRBJ2-7, with a tentative D call TRBD1 (6 bases). This CDR3 spans 14 amino acids. Germline CDR1 reads LGHNA; CDR2 reads YNFKEQ. Trimming cost V 3 bases and J 2 bases, with 11 bases left between them. CDR3 nucleotide sequence: TGTGCCAGCAGCCATACGACAGGACCCTACGAGCAGTACTTC. Protein product: CASSHTTGPYEQYF.

The chain carries TRBV18 and TRBJ2-3; D might be TRBD1 (6 bases). The CDR3 is 15 residues long. V was cut by 5 bases and J by 4 bases, with 16 bases left in between. CDR1 is KGHSH and CDR2 is LQKENI in the germline V gene. The CDR3 nucleotides read TGTGCCAGCTCAGTACAGGGCAGCCGGGCAGATACGCAGTATTTT. Its translation: CASSVQGSRADTQYF.

This chain connects TRBV28 to TRBJ1-4; the match to TRBD1 covers 7 bases. V was clipped by 3 bases and J by 1 base; unmatched bases: 8. From germline, CDR1 is MDHEN and CDR2 SYDVKM. This CDR3 comprises 17 residues. The CDR3 coding sequence is TGTGCCAGCAGTTTCAGGGGCAGGGGGAGAACTAATGAAAAACTGTTTTTT. This codes for CASSFRGRGRTNEKLFF.

The chain uses TRBV7-3 and TRBJ1-2; 11 bases align to TRBD1. Germline values: CDR1 SGHTA, CDR2 FQGTGA. V was pared by 5 bases and J by 3 bases, with 5 bases of the junction left unmatched. This CDR3 comprises 15 residues. The CDR3 reads CASSPGQGADYGYTF. The CDR3 DNA sequence: TGTGCCAGCAGCCCTGGACAGGGGGCTGACTATGGCTACACCTTC.

The chain is built from TRBV7-9 and TRBJ2-1, with 11 nucleotides matching TRBD2. Germline values: CDR1 SEHNR, CDR2 FQNEAQ (reference sequence). The CDR3 has 17 residues. With 2 bases clipped from V and 9 bases from J, the junction kept 12 bases outside the gene matches. This CDR3 is CASSLTGLAGGGGEQFF. The CDR3 coding sequence is TGTGCCAGCAGCTTAACGGGCCTAGCGGGAGGAGGCGGTGAGCAGTTCTTC.

The rearrangement uses TRBV30 and TRBJ2-2, with 7 nucleotides matching TRBD2. This CDR3 has 16 residues. Germline V gene lookup returns CDR1 GTSNPN and CDR2 SVGIG (reference sequence). With V trimmed by 5 bases and J by 2 bases, 11 bases remained unmatched. The CDR3 sequence is CAWGVGGNRNTGELFF. CDR3 in DNA: TGTGCCTGGGGGGTCGGGGGGAACCGAAACACCGGGGAGCTGTTTTTT.

The rearrangement links TRBV6-6 to TRBJ2-1; possible D gene TRBD1, 6 bases. The CDR3 spans 15 residues. With 2 bases removed from V and 3 bases from J, the gap between germline ends came to 11 bases. Germline CDR1 reads MNHNY; CDR2 reads SVGAGI (reference sequence). As DNA, the CDR3 is TGTGCCAGCAGTTACGTGCAGGGGAGCTACAATGAGCAGTTCTTC. Translating gives CASSYVQGSYNEQFF.

This chain uses TRBV27 with TRBJ2-7, with 9 bases identical to TRBD1. This CDR3 spans 15 amino acids. CDR1 and CDR2 from the germline V gene are MNHEY and SMNVEV (reference sequence). Trimming at V came to 3 bases and at J to 2 bases, leaving 5 bases not matched to a gene. The CDR3 DNA reads TGTGCCAGCAGTTTCGTAGGGACAGGGACCTACGAGCAGTACTTC. The encoded protein is CASSFVGTGTYEQYF.